These 9 T cell receptor beta chains were sequenced from one sample in a study of cytomegalovirus exposure and HLA in healthy donors. The study ran its PCR with 60 Vbeta and 13 Jbeta primers. Only in-frame clones appear in the TCRdb table, and some are missing; sequencing was by immunoSEQ multiplex PCR. There are under 130,000 clones in the sample; approximately 79% occur only once, and over 4% lies in the top ten. Input material: PBMCs. The receptors were gathered from a middle-aged man in good health and CMV-seropositive.

CDR3 sequence reads: CASSLVGGEGHEQFF. Written as DNA, the CDR3 is TGTGCCAGCAGCTTAGTCGGTGGGGAGGGTCATGAGCAGTTCTTC. The genes are TRBV7-9 and TRBJ2-1, with 7 nucleotides matching TRBD2. CDR3 size: 15 residues. J lost 8 bases, V lost 1 base, and 8 bases had no gene match. Germline CDR1 SEHNR, CDR2 FQNEAQ (reference sequence).

J is TRBJ1-1 and V is TRBV6-6, with a weak D call TRBD1 (6 bases). The V gene lost 10 bases and the J gene lost 1 base, with 19 bases spanning the gap. Looked up from germline, CDR1 is MNHNY and CDR2 is SVGAGI (reference sequence). This CDR3 contains 15 residues. CDR3 amino acids: CATAQGFLRNTEAFF. The CDR3 DNA sequence: TGTGCCACCGCACAGGGTTTCCTAAGGAACACTGAAGCTTTCTTT.

This chain links TRBV28 with TRBJ2-2, with a tentative D call TRBD1 (6 bases). V dropped 3 bases and J dropped 3 bases, with 14 bases sitting between them. This CDR3 comprises 16 residues. Germline V gives CDR1 MDHEN, CDR2 SYDVKM. Written as DNA, the CDR3 is TGTGCCAGCAGTTTTTTGTCTGCAGGGGACACCGGGGAGCTGTTTTTT. Translated: CASSFLSAGDTGELFF.

This chain links TRBV5-1 with TRBJ2-1, with D maybe TRBD2 (7 bases). The CDR3 runs 20 residues. Per the germline V gene, CDR1 is SGHRS and CDR2 is YFSETQ. With 1 base removed from V and 4 bases from J, the gap between germline ends came to 27 bases. In nucleotides, the CDR3 is TGCGCCAGCAGCTTGTCCCGGGACTTATTTAAGGGGGGGGTATACAATGAGCAGTTCTTC. This gives the protein CASSLSRDLFKGGVYNEQFF.

This sequence joins TRBV7-2 and TRBJ2-1; 13 bases align to TRBD2. Germline assignment: CDR1 SGHTA and CDR2 FQGNSA. J was trimmed by 5 bases and V by 4 bases; bases with no gene match: 8. CDR3 size: 17 residues. CDR3 DNA: TGTGCCAGCAGCTGGGGGGGGACTAGCGGGGCGAACAATGAGCAGTTCTTC. It specifies CASSWGGTSGANNEQFF.

In nucleotides, the CDR3 is TGTGCCAGCAGTTCCGACAGGAACTCCTACGAGCAGTACTTC. This codes for CASSSDRNSYEQYF. The rearrangement joins TRBV27 to TRBJ2-7; perhaps TRBD1 as D (6 bases). Trimming left V 4 bases short and J 0 bases short, with 10 bases between. CDR3 size: 14 residues. CDR1 and CDR2 from the germline V gene are MNHEY and SMNVEV (reference sequence).

The chain couples TRBV29-1 to TRBJ1-5; 7 bases map to TRBD1. CDR1 SQVTM and CDR2 ANQGSEA come from the germline V gene. The CDR3 is made up of 12 amino acids. The ends lost 4 bases at V and 4 bases at J; junction bases unmatched: 1. The CDR3 region is CSVGDSNQPQHF. Written as DNA, the CDR3 is TGCAGCGTTGGGGACAGTAATCAGCCCCAGCATTTT.

The rearrangement links TRBV27 to TRBJ2-3; a weak D match, TRBD2 (6 bases). The length of the CDR3 is 14 residues. The ends were cut back, 2 bases at V and 4 bases at J, with 10 bases in the middle. CDR1 MNHEY and CDR2 SMNVEV come from the germline V gene (reference sequence). CDR3: CASSLGGVADTQYF. Here the CDR3 DNA reads TGTGCCAGCAGTTTAGGCGGGGTGGCAGATACGCAGTATTTT.

In this sample, this clone turned up a few times. This chain uses TRBV5-1 with TRBJ2-1; 14 nucleotides agree with TRBD2. This CDR3 spans 20 amino acids. Germline values: CDR1 SGHRS, CDR2 YFSETQ. The V and J ends lost 3 bases and 1 base, in that order; junction bases with no gene match: 12. The CDR3 bases are TGCGCCAGCAGCTCCTCGACCGGGACTAGCGGGAGTAGGTCCTACAATGAGCAGTTCTTC. This codes for CASSSSTGTSGSRSYNEQFF.